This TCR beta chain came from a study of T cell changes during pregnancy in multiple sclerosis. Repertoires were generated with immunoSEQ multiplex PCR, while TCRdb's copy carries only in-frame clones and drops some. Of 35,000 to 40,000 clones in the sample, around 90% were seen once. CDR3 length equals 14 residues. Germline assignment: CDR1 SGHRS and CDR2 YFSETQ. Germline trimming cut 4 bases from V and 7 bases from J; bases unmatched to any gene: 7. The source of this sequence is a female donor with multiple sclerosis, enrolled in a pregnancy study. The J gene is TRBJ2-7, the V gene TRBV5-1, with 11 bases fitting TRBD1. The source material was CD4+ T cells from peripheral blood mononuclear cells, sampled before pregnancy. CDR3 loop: CASSADRGLGEQYF. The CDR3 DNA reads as TGCGCCAGCAGCGCGGACAGGGGGCTGGGAGAGCAGTACTTC. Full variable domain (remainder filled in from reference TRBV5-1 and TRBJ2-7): KAGVTQTPRYLIKTRGQQVTLSCSPISGHRSVSWYQQTPGQGLQFLFEYFSETQRNKGNFPGRFSGRQFSNSRSEMNVSTLELGDSALYLCASSADRGLGEQYFGPGTRLTVT.